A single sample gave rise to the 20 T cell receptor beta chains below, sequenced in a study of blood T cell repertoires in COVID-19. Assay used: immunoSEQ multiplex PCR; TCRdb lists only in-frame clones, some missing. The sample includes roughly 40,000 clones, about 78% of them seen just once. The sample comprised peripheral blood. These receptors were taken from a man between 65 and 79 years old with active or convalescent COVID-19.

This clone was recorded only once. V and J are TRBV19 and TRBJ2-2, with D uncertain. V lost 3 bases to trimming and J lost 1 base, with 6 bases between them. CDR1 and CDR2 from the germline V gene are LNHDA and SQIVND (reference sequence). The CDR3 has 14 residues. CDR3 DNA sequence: TGTGCCAGTAGTATTTCAAAGAACACCGGGGAGCTGTTTTTT. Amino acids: CASSISKNTGELFF.

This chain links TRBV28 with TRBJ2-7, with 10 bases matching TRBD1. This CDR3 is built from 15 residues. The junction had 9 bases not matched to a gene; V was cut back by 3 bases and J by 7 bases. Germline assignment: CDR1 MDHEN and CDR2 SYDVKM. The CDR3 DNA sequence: TGTGCCAGCAGTTTGCAGGGACAGGGGAGGTTGGAGCAGTACTTC. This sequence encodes CASSLQGQGRLEQYF. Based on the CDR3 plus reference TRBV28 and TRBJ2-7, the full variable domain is DVKVTQSSRYLVKRTGEKVFLECVQDMDHENMFWYRQDPGLGLRLIYFSYDVKMKEKGDIPEGYSVSREKKERFSLILESASTNQTSMYLCASSLQGQGRLEQYFGPGTRLTVT.

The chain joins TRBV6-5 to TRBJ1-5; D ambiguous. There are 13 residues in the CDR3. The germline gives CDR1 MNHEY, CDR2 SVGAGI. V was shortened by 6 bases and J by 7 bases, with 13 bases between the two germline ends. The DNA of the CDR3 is TGTGCCAGCAGGACGGAGGCGAGGCAGCCCCAGCATTTT. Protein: CASRTEARQPQHF.

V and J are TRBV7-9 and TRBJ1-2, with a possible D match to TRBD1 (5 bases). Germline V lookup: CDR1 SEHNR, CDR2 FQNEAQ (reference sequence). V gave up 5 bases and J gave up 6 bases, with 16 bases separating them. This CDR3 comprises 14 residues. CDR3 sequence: CASSRAGVIDGYTF. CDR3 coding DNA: TGTGCCAGCAGCCGGGCGGGGGTGATCGATGGCTACACCTTC.

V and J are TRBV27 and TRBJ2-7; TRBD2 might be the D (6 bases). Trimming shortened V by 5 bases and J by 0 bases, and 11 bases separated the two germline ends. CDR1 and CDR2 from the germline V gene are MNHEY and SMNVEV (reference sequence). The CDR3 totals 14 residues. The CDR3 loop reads CASSRLETSYEQYF. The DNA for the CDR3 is TGTGCCAGCAGTCGACTAGAAACCTCCTACGAGCAGTACTTC.

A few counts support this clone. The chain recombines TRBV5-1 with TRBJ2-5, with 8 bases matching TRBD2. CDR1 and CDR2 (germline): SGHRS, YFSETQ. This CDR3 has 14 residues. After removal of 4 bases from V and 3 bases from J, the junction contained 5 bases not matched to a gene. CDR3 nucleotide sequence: TGCGCCAGCAGCCGAGTCGGGGGGGAAGAGACCCAGTACTTC. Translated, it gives CASSRVGGEETQYF.

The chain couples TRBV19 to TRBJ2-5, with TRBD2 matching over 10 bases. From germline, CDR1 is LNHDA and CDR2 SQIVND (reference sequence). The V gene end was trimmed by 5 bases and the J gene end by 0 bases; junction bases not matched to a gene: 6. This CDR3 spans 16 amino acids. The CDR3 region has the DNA TGTGCCAGTAGTCCGCGGACTAGCGGAAACCAAGAGACCCAGTACTTC. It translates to CASSPRTSGNQETQYF.

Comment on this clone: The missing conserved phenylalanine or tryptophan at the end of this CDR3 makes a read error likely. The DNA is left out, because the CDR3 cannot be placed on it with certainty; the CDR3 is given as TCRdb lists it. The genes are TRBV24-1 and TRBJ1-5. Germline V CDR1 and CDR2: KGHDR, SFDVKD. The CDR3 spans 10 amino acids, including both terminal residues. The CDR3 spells CATSDSREQL.

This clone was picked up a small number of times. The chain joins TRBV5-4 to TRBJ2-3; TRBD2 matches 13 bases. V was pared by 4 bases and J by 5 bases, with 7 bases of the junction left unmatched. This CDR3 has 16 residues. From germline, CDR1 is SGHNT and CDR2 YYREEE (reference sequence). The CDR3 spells CASSRTLAGGRDTQYF. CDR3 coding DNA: TGTGCCAGCAGCCGGACACTAGCGGGGGGGCGAGATACGCAGTATTTT.

CDR3 protein: CASSETSGGTTQYF. DNA of the CDR3: TGTGCCAGCAGTGAAACTAGCGGGGGGACGACCCAGTACTTC. J is TRBJ2-5 and V is TRBV6-4; 12 bases agree with TRBD2. Trimming removed 3 bases from V and 7 bases from J; junction bases left unmatched: 3. The CDR3 loop spans 14 amino acids. Looked up from germline, CDR1 is MRHNA and CDR2 is SNTAGT.

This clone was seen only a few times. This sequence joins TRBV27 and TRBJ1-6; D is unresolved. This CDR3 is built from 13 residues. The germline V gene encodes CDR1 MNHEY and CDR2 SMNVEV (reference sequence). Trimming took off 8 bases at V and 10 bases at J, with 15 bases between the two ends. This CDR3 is CASRPAGGSPLHF. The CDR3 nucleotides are TGTGCCAGCCGCCCAGCAGGTGGGTCACCCCTCCACTTT.

The CDR3 is CASSFGGTGGYYPQETQYF. CDR3 in DNA: TGTGCCAGCAGCTTTGGTGGGACAGGGGGCTATTACCCCCAAGAGACCCAGTACTTC. This chain links TRBV7-9 with TRBJ2-5, with 12 bases lining up with TRBD1. Germline V gene lookup returns CDR1 SEHNR and CDR2 FQNEAQ (reference sequence). This CDR3 has 19 residues. The V gene end was trimmed by 3 bases and the J gene end by 1 base; junction bases not matched to a gene: 12.

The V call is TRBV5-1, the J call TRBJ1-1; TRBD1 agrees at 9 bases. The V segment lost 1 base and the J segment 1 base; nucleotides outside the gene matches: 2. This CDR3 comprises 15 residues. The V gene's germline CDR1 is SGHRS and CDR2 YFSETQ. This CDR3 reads CASSLTGGRNTEAFF. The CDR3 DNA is TGCGCCAGCAGCTTGACAGGGGGCCGGAACACTGAAGCTTTCTTT.

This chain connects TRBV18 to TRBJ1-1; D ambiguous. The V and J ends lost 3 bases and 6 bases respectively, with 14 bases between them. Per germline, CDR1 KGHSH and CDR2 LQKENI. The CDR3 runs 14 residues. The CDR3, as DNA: TGTGCCAGCTCACCGTCGCCCGCTAACCCTGAAGCTTTCTTT. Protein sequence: CASSPSPANPEAFF. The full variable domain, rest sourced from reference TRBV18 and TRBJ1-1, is NAGVMQNPRHLVRRRGQEARLRCSPMKGHSHVYWYRQLPEEGLKFMVYLQKENIIDESGMPKERFSAEFPKEGPSILRIQQVVRGDSAAYFCASSPSPANPEAFFGQGTRLTVV.

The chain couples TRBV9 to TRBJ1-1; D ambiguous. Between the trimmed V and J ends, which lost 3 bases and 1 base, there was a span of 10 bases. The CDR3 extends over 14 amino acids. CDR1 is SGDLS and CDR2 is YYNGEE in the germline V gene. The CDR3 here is CASSAHEANTEAFF. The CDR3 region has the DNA TGTGCCAGCAGCGCCCACGAAGCGAACACTGAAGCTTTCTTT.

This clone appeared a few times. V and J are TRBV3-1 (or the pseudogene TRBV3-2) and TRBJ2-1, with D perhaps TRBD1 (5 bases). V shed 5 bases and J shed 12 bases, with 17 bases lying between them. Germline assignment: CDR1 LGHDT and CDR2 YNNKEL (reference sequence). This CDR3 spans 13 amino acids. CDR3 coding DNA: TGTGCCAGCAGCAACTACGGCGACAGATGGCAGTTCTTC. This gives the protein CASSNYGDRWQFF.

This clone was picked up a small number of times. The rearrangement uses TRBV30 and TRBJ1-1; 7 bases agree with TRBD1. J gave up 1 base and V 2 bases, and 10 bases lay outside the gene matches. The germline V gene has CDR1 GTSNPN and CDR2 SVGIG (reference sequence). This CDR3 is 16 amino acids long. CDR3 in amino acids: CAWSRSVGQANTEAFF. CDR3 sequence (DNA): TGTGCCTGGAGTAGGTCGGTCGGACAGGCGAACACTGAAGCTTTCTTT. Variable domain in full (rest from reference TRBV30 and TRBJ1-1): SQTIHQWPATLVQPVGSPLSLECTVEGTSNPNLYWYRQAAGRGLQLLFYSVGIGQISSEVPQNLSASRPQDRQFILSSKKLLLSDSGFYLCAWSRSVGQANTEAFFGQGTRLTVV.

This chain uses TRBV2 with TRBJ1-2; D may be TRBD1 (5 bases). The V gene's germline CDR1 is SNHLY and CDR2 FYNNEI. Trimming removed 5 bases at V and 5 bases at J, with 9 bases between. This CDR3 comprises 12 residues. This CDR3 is CASSIQGYGYTF. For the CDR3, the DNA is TGTGCCAGCAGTATCCAGGGTTATGGCTACACCTTC.

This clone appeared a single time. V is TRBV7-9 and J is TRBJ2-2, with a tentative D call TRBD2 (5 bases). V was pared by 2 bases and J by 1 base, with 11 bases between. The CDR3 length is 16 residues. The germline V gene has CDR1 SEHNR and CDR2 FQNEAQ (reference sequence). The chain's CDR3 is CASSLSEVGNTGELFF. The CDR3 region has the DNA TGTGCCAGCAGCTTATCGGAGGTTGGGAACACCGGGGAGCTGTTTTTT.

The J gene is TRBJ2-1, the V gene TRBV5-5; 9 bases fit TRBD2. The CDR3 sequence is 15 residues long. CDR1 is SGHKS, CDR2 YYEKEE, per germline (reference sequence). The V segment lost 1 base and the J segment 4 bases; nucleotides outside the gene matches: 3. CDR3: CASSLRRGGYNEQFF. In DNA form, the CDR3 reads TGTGCCAGCAGCTTGCGGCGGGGGGGGTACAATGAGCAGTTCTTC. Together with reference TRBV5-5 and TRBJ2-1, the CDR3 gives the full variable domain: DAGVTQSPTHLIKTRGQQVTLRCSPISGHKSVSWYQQVLGQGPQFIFQYYEKEERGRGNFPDRFSARQFPNYSSELNVNALLLGDSALYLCASSLRRGGYNEQFFGPGTRLTVL.